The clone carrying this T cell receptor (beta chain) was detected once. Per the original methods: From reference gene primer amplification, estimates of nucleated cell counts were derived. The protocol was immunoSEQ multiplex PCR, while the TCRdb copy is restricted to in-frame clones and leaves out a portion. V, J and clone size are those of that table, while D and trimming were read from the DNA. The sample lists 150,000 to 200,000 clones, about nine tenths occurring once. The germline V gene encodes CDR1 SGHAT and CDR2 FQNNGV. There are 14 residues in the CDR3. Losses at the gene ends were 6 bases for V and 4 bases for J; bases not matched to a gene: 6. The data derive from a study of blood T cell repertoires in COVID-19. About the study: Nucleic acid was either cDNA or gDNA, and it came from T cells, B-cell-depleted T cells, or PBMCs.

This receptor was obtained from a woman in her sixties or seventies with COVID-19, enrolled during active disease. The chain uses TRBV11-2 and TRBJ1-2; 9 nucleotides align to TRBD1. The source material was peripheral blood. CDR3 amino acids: CASSQTGGGYGYTF. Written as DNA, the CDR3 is TGTGCCAGCAGTCAGACAGGGGGAGGCTATGGCTACACCTTC.